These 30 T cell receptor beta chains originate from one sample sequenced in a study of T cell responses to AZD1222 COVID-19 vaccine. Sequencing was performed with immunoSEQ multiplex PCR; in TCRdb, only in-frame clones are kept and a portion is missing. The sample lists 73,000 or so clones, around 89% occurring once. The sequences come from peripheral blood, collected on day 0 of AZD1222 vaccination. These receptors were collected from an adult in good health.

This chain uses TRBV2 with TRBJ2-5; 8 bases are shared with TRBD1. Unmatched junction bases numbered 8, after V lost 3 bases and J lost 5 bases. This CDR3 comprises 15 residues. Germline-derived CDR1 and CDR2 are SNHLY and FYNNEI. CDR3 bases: TGTGCCAGCAGTGACCGGCAGGGGGCGCGTGAGACCCAGTACTTC. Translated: CASSDRQGARETQYF.

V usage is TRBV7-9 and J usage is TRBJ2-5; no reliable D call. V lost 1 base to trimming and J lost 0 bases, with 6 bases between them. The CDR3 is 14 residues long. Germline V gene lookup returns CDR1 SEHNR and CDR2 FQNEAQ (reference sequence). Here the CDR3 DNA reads TGTGCCAGCAGCTTAGTCAGTTACCAAGAGACCCAGTACTTC. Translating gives CASSLVSYQETQYF.

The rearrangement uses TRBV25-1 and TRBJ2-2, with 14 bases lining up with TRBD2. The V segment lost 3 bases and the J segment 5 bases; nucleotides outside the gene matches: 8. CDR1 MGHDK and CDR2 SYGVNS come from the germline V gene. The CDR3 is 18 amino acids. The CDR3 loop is CASSDSGTSGSVTGELFF. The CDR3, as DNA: TGTGCCAGCAGTGATTCCGGGACTAGCGGGAGTGTGACCGGGGAGCTGTTTTTT.

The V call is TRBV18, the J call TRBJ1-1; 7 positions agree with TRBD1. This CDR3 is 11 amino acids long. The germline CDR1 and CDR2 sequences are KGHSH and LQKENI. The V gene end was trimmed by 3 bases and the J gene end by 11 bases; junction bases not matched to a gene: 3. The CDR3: CASSPGQAAFF. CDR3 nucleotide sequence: TGTGCCAGCTCACCCGGACAGGCGGCTTTCTTT.

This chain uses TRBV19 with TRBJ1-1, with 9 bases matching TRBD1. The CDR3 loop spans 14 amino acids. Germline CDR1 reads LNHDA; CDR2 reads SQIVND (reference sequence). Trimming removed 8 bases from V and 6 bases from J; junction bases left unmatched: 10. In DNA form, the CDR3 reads TGTGCCAGTTCTTACGGGACAGGGTACCCTGAAGCTTTCTTT. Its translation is CASSYGTGYPEAFF.

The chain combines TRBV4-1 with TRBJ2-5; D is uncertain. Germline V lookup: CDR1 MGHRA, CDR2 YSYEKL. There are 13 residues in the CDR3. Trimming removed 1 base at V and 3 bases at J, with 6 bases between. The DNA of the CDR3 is TGCGCCAGCAGCCAAGTAGGGAAAGAGACCCAGTACTTC. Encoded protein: CASSQVGKETQYF.

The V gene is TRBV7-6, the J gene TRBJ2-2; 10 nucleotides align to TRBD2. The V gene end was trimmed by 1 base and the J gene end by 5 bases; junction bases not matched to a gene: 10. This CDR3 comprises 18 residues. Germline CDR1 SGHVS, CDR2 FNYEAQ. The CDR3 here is CASSLVLAGEMGTGELFF. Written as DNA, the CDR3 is TGTGCCAGCAGCTTAGTCCTAGCGGGAGAGATGGGGACCGGGGAGCTGTTTTTT.

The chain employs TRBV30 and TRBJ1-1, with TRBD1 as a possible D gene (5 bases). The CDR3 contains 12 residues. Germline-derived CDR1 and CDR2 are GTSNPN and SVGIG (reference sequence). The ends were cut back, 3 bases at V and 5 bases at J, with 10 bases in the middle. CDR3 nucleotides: TGTGCCTGGAGCAGGGAGGGGACTGAAGCTTTCTTT. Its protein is CAWSREGTEAFF. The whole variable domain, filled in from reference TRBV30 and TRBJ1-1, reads SQTIHQWPATLVQPVGSPLSLECTVEGTSNPNLYWYRQAAGRGLQLLFYSVGIGQISSEVPQNLSASRPQDRQFILSSKKLLLSDSGFYLCAWSREGTEAFFGQGTRLTVV.

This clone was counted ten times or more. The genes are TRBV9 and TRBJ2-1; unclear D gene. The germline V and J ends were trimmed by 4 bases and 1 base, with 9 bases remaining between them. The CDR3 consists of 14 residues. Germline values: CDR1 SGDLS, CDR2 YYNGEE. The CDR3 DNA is TGTGCCAGCAGCCCCCGACTTTCCTACAATGAGCAGTTCTTC. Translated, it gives CASSPRLSYNEQFF.

This CDR3 reads CASSLSRLGVKQFF. In nucleotides, the CDR3 is TGTGCCAGCAGCTTATCCCGCCTGGGGGTAAAGCAGTTCTTC. The chain carries TRBV11-2 and TRBJ2-1; possibly TRBD1 or TRBD2 for D (5 bases each). This CDR3 is built from 14 residues. With 2 bases removed from V and 11 bases from J, the gap between germline ends came to 16 bases. Germline V lookup: CDR1 SGHAT, CDR2 FQNNGV.

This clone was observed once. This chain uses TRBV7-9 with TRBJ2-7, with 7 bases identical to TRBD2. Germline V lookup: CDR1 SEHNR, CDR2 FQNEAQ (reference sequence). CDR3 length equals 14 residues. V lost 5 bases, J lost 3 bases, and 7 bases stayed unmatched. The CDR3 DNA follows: TGTGCCAGCAGCCCGGGGGGAGGTTTCTACGAGCAGTACTTC. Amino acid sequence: CASSPGGGFYEQYF.

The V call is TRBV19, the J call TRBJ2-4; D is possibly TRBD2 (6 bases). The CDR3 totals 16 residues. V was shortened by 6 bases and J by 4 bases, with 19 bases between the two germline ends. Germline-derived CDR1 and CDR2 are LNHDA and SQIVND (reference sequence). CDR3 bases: TGTGCCAGTAGCCGACGAGGAGGGATTAGGAAAAACATTCAGTACTTC. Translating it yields CASSRRGGIRKNIQYF.

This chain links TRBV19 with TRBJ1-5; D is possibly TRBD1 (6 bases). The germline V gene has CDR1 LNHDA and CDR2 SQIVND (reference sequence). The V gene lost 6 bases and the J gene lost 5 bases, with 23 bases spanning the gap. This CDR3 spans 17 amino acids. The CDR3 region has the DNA TGTGCCAGTAGCCACTCGCAGTCCAGGGGAAGGGATCAGCCCCAGCATTTT. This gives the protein CASSHSQSRGRDQPQHF.

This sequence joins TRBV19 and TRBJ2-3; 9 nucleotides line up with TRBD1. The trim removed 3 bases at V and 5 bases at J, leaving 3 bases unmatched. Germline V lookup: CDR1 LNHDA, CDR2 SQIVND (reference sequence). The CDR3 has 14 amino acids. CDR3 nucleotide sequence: TGTGCCAGTAGTATCCGACAGGGGGAAGATACGCAGTATTTT. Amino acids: CASSIRQGEDTQYF.

CDR3 DNA: TGTGCCAGCAGTGATGGAGGGATTCAGCCCCAGCATTTT. Translating gives CASSDGGIQPQHF. This rearrangement joins TRBV2 to TRBJ1-5; the D is unclear. Trimming shortened V by 3 bases and J by 6 bases, and 9 bases separated the two germline ends. Germline loops: CDR1 SNHLY, CDR2 FYNNEI. The CDR3 is 13 residues long.

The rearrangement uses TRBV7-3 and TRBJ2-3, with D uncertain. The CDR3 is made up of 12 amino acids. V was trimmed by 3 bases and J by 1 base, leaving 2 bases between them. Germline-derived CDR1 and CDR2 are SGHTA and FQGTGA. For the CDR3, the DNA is TGTGCCAGCAGCTTGGGCACAGATACGCAGTATTTT. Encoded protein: CASSLGTDTQYF.

The CDR3 region has the DNA TGCGCCAGCAGCCTAGGATCCGGAGGACAGGGTGGTTACGAGCAGTACTTC. Translation: CASSLGSGGQGGYEQYF. The chain joins TRBV5-1 to TRBJ2-7; 8 bases fit TRBD1. In germline, CDR1 is SGHRS, CDR2 YFSETQ. Trimming cost V 4 bases and J 4 bases; bases outside gene matches: 16. The CDR3 has 17 amino acids.

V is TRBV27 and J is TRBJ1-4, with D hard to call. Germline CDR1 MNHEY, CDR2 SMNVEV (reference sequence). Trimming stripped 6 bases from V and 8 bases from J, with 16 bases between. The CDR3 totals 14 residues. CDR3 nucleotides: TGTGCCAGCAGCTCCCGTGGCCGGCCCGAAAAACTGTTTTTT. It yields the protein CASSSRGRPEKLFF.

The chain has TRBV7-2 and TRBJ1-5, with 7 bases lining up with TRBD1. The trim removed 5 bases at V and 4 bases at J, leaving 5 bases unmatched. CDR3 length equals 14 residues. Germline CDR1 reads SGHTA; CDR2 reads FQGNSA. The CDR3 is CASSLRDSNQPQHF. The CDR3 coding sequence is TGTGCCAGCAGCCTCCGGGACAGTAATCAGCCCCAGCATTTT.

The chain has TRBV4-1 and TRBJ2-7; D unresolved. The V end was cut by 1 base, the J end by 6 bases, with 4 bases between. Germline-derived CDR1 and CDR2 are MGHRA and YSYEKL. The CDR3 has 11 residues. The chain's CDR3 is CASSQGLEQYF. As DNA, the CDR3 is TGCGCCAGCAGCCAAGGGCTCGAGCAGTACTTC.

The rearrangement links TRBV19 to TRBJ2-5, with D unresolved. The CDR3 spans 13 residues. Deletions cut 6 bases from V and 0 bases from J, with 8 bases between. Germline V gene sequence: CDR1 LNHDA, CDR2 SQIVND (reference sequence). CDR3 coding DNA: TGTGCCAGTAGCCCAAAGGACCAAGAGACCCAGTACTTC. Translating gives CASSPKDQETQYF.

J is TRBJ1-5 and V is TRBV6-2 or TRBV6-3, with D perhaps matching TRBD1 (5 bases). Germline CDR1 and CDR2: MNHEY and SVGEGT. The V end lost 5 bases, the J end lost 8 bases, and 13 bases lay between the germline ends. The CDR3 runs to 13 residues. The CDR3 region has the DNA TGTGCCAGCAGTGATACAGGAAATAAGCCCCAGCATTTT. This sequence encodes CASSDTGNKPQHF.

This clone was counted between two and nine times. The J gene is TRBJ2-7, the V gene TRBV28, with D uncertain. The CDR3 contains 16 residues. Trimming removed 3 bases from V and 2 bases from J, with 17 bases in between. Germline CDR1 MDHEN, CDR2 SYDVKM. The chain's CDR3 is CASSFSQVLYPYEQYF. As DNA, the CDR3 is TGTGCCAGCAGTTTTAGCCAGGTTCTGTACCCCTACGAGCAGTACTTC.

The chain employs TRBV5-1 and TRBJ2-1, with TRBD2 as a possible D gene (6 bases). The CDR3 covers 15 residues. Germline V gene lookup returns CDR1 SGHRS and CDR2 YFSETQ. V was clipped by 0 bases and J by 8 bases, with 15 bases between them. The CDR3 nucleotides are TGCGCCAGCAGCTTGGGGGCGGGATCTGCGGATGAGCAGTTCTTC. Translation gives CASSLGAGSADEQFF.

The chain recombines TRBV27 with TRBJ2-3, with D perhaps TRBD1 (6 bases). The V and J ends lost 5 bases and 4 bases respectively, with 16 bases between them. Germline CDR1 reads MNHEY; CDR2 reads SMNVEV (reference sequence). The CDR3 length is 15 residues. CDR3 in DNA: TGTGCCAGCAGTCATAGACAGGAAAGGGCAGATACGCAGTATTTT. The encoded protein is CASSHRQERADTQYF.

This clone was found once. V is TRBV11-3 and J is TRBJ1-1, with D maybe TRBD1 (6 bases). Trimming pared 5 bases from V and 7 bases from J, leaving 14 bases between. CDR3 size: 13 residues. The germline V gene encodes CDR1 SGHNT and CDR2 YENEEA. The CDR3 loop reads CASSAGHRHEAFF. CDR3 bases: TGTGCCAGCAGCGCGGGACACAGACATGAAGCTTTCTTT. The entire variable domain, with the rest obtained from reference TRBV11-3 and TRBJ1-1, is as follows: EAGVVQSPRYKIIEKKQPVAFWCNPISGHNTLYWYLQNLGQGPELLIRYENEEAVDDSQLPKDRFSAERLKGVDSTLKIQPAELGDSAVYLCASSAGHRHEAFFGQGTRLTVV.

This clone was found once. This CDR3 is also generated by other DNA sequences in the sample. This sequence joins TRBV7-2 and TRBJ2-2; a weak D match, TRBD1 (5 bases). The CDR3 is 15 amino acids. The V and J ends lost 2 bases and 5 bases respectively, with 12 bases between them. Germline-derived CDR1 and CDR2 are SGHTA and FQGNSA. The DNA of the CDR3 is TGTGCCAGCAGCTTATTCACAGGAGAAACCGGGGAGCTGTTTTTT. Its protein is CASSLFTGETGELFF.

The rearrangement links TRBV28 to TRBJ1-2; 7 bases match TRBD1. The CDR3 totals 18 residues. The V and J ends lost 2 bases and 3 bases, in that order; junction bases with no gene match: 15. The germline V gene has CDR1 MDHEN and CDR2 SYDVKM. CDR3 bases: TGTGCCAGCAGTTTAATGTTTGGGAATCGGGACAGCGACTATGGCTACACCTTC. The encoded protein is CASSLMFGNRDSDYGYTF.

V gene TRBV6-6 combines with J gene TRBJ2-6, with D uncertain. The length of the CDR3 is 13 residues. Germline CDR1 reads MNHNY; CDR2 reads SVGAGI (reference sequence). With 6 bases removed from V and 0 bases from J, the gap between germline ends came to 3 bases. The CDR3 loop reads CASSSSGANVLTF. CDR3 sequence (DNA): TGTGCCAGCAGCTCCTCTGGGGCCAACGTCCTGACTTTC.

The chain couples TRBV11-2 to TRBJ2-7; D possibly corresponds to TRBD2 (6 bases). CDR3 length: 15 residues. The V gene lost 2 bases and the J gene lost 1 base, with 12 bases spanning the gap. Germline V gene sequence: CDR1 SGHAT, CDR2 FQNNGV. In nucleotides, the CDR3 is TGTGCCAGCAGCTTAAGCCCGAGCGGGTCCTACGAGCAGTACTTC. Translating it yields CASSLSPSGSYEQYF.